This is a list of T cell receptor beta chains from one sample in a study of spatial heterogeneity in lung cancer. One entry per CDR3 protein, called by TCRdb with MiXCR from the 5' RACE reads. Seen here are roughly 3,700 distinct CDR3 sequences, under 8% observed once, and the top ten hold under 20%. The sequenced sample was lung tumor tissue, obtained at surgery. Receptor source: a male donor with early-stage non-small cell lung cancer. Each CDR3 is given with its conserved first and last residue. D genes are given only for firm matches. Clone size, where shown, is once, few, many, or a class for clones that have expanded.

D gene	V gene	clone size	J gene	CDR3 DNA	CDR3 protein
.	TRBV11-2	medium-sized	TRBJ2-2	TGTGCCAGCAGCTTAGATCCCTACAGGGATTATAACACCGGGGAGCTGTTTTTT	CASSLDPYRDYNTGELFF
.	TRBV6-2/TRBV6-3	few	TRBJ1-1	TGTGCCAGCAGTTACGCTCAGGGCAGGGGAGCTTTCTTT	CASSYAQGRGAFF
TRBD1	TRBV7-3	medium-sized	TRBJ1-1	TGTGCCAGCAGCTCCGGGGGACAGGGGGCGCGAGCTTTCTTT	CASSSGGQGARAFF
.	TRBV7-7	many	TRBJ2-1	TGTGCTAGCAGCTTTGACACCTACAATGAGCAGTTCTTC	CASSFDTYNEQFF
TRBD2	TRBV20-1	many	TRBJ2-3	TGCAGCCCTGAACCGGGACTAGCCACAGATACGCAGTATTTT	CSPEPGLATDTQYF
.	TRBV6-2/TRBV6-3	medium-sized	TRBJ1-2	TGTGCCAGCAGTACTACACGCAGATTTGGCTACACCTTC	CASSTTRRFGYTF
TRBD1	TRBV6-5	medium-sized	TRBJ2-7	TGTGCCAGCAGTTACTCGACTGGCAGGGGGTTCGGCTACGAGCAGTACTTC	CASSYSTGRGFGYEQYF
.	TRBV3-1	medium-sized	TRBJ1-2	TGTGCCAGCAGCCAAGATCGTAGGGATGCCAGAGGAGGAGGCTACACCTTC	CASSQDRRDARGGGYTF
.	TRBV7-8	many	TRBJ2-1	TGTGCCAGCAGCCCACTTTTTATCCGCAATGAGCAGTTCTTC	CASSPLFIRNEQFF
TRBD2	TRBV3-1	medium-sized	TRBJ2-2	TGTGCCAGCAGCCAAGATGGCGGGGGGAGCACCGGGGAGCTGTTTTTT	CASSQDGGGSTGELFF
.	TRBV15	.	TRBJ1-1	TGTGCCACCAGTTACAAGGGGAACACTGAAGCTTTCTTT	CATSYKGNTEAFF
TRBD1	TRBV5-1	many	TRBJ2-5	TGCGCCAGCAGCTTGTGGGACAGCCACCAAGAGACCCAGTACTTC	CASSLWDSHQETQYF
.	TRBV9	medium-sized	TRBJ1-5	TGTGCCAGCAGCGTAGACGGGAGTAGCAATCAGCCCCAGCATTTT	CASSVDGSSNQPQHF
.	TRBV2	medium-sized	TRBJ1-3	TGTGCCAGAAGTGCGGGAGACTCTGGAAACACCATATATTTT	CARSAGDSGNTIYF
TRBD2	TRBV3-1	.	TRBJ2-1	TGTGCCAGCAGCCGGACCCCCGGGACTATAATGTGGCAGTTCTTC	CASSRTPGTIMWQFF
.	TRBV6-2/TRBV6-3	medium-sized	TRBJ1-5	TGTGCCAGCAGGGGGGGAGGGACAACAAATCAGCCCCAGCATTTT	CASRGGGTTNQPQHF
TRBD1	TRBV9	medium-sized	TRBJ2-7	TGTGCCAGCAGCGCCACAGGGGTCGCAGACGAGCAGTACTTC	CASSATGVADEQYF
.	TRBV5-8	medium-sized	TRBJ2-1	TGTGCCAGCAGCTTCTGGTTGTATGAGCAGTTCTTC	CASSFWLYEQFF
.	TRBV7-6	few	TRBJ2-2	TGTGCCAGCAGCTCTATGGAGACCGGGGAGCTGTTTTTT	CASSSMETGELFF
.	TRBV5-1	medium-sized	TRBJ2-2	TGCGCCAGCAGCTTGGACTGGGGCCTGAACACCGGGGAGCTGTTTTTT	CASSLDWGLNTGELFF
TRBD1	TRBV7-2	.	TRBJ2-1	TGTGCCAGCAGACCCAACAGGGGGCTTGACAATGAGCAGTTCTTC	CASRPNRGLDNEQFF
.	TRBV7-2	medium-sized	TRBJ1-3	TGTGCCAGCAGCTTAGCGGTGACAGCCTCTGGAAACACCATATATTTT	CASSLAVTASGNTIYF
TRBD2	TRBV20-1	few	TRBJ2-4	TGCAGTGCTTCCCGGCTAAGCGGGGGATCAAACATTCAGTACTTC	CSASRLSGGSNIQYF
TRBD1	TRBV28	medium-sized	TRBJ1-5	TGTGCCAGCGGGACAGGGGATCATCAGCCCCAGCATTTT	CASGTGDHQPQHF
TRBD2	TRBV12-3/TRBV12-4	medium-sized	TRBJ2-1	TGTGCCAGCAGTCCCCCCCGGGGGGGAGGTTACAATGAGCAGTTCTTC	CASSPPRGGGYNEQFF
TRBD2	TRBV10-3	.	TRBJ2-1	TGTGCCATCAGTGAGTCAGCGGGGGATAACAATGAGCAGTTCTTC	CAISESAGDNNEQFF
TRBD1	TRBV12-3/TRBV12-4	.	TRBJ2-7	TGTGCCAGCAGTCCCCGGACAGGGATCGGCGAGCAGTACTTC	CASSPRTGIGEQYF
TRBD1	TRBV7-8	medium-sized	TRBJ1-2	TGTGCCAGCAGCTTAGGGGTTGGACAGGGTGCGGGCTACACCTTC	CASSLGVGQGAGYTF
.	TRBV27	.	TRBJ1-2	TGTGCCAGCAGTGCGAACAGGGTTGGCTATGGCTACACCTTC	CASSANRVGYGYTF
.	TRBV27	large	TRBJ1-5	TGTGCCAGCAGTTTGGGACCTGGGAGCAATCAGCCCCAGCATTTT	CASSLGPGSNQPQHF
.	TRBV7-9	medium-sized	TRBJ1-1	TGTGCCAGCAGCTTAGCCCTTACAGGCCTGAACACTGAAGCTTTCTTT	CASSLALTGLNTEAFF
.	TRBV7-6	medium-sized	TRBJ1-1	TGTGCCAGCAGCTCCGGTGGAGTCACTGAAGCTTTCTTT	CASSSGGVTEAFF
.	TRBV6-1	medium-sized	TRBJ1-2	TGTGCCAGCAACGGAAATCATGGGAAAATGAATGGCTACACCTTC	CASNGNHGKMNGYTF
.	TRBV5-1	.	TRBJ2-1	TGCGCCAGCAGCTTTATGGGCGACAATGAGCAGTTCTTC	CASSFMGDNEQFF
.	TRBV5-5	medium-sized	TRBJ2-7	TGTGCCAGCAGCTTGTCGGGCGGCACTCCCGAGCAGTACTTC	CASSLSGGTPEQYF
.	TRBV20-1	medium-sized	TRBJ1-4	TGCAGTGCTAGGCGGAGGGGAAATGAAAAACTGTTTTTT	CSARRRGNEKLFF
.	TRBV27	medium-sized	TRBJ2-6	TGTGCCAGCAGTTTTGCGGGGGCCAACGTCCTGACTTTC	CASSFAGANVLTF
.	TRBV7-8	large	TRBJ1-3	TGTGCCAGCAGCTCTCTTGCGGGGCTTGAAAACACCATATATTTT	CASSSLAGLENTIYF
.	TRBV7-2	few	TRBJ2-1	TGTGCCAGCAGCTTAGTTGGTGTCACGGATGAGCAGTTCTTC	CASSLVGVTDEQFF
.	TRBV5-4	medium-sized	TRBJ2-7	TGTGCCAGCAGCTCCCCACAGGGAAGCTCCTACGAGCAGTACTTC	CASSSPQGSSYEQYF
.	TRBV12-3/TRBV12-4	many	TRBJ1-1	TGTGCCAGCAGTTTAAGCCCGAACACTGAAGCTTTCTTT	CASSLSPNTEAFF
TRBD1	TRBV5-4	many	TRBJ1-5	TGTGCCAGCAGCGTGGACAGGGAACCCTATCAGCCCCAGCATTTT	CASSVDREPYQPQHF
TRBD1	TRBV15	few	TRBJ2-2	TGTGCCACCAGCAGAGGGACAGGGATTGTGGGGACAGGGACCGGGGAGCTGTTTTTT	CATSRGTGIVGTGTGELFF
.	TRBV12-3/TRBV12-4	.	TRBJ1-3	TGTGCCAGCAGTTTATGGGGCTCTGGAAACACCATATATTTT	CASSLWGSGNTIYF
.	TRBV7-3	few	TRBJ2-2	TGTGCCAGCAGCCCGGTCACCGGGGAGCTGTTTTTT	CASSPVTGELFF
.	TRBV2	.	TRBJ2-1	TGTGCCAGCAGACAGCGGACAGACAACAATGAGCAGTTCTTC	CASRQRTDNNEQFF
.	TRBV20-1	medium-sized	TRBJ1-5	TGCAGTGCTGCGGCGGGACCCACGAACCAGCCCCAGCATTTT	CSAAAGPTNQPQHF
TRBD1	TRBV20-1	medium-sized	TRBJ1-5	TGCAGTGCTAGAGATCCCCGGACAGGGGATTATAGCAATCAGCCCCAGCATTTT	CSARDPRTGDYSNQPQHF
.	TRBV9	.	TRBJ1-6	TGTGCCAGCAGCGTTGGTATTCGGACTGCGTCCTCACCCCTCCACTTT	CASSVGIRTASSPLHF
.	TRBV10-3	medium-sized	TRBJ1-1	TGTGCCACGCGGGCCGGGACTGAAGCTTTCTTT	CATRAGTEAFF